The sequence of this T cell receptor beta chain was determined in a study of blood T cell repertoires in COVID-19 (dated by TCRdb to 2019 to 2021). About the full investigation: Samples from collaborators originated in the United States, Italy and Spain and spanned both the acute and convalescent phases of COVID-19. The prospective study material was composed of cDNA or gDNA derived from T cells, B-cell-depleted T cells, or PBMCs. Subjects who had been exposed to COVID-19, were actively infected with it, or had recovered from it provided the deeply sampled blood TCRbeta repertoires that made up the dataset. The repertoires were made available in a free public database intended to serve as a resource for research on the immune response to SARS-CoV-2. The samples were drawn from two sources: the first 160 participants of the ongoing ImmuneRACE study, and over 1,000 subjects contributed by 6 global collaborators. Nearly every sample came with metadata listing a de-identified subject ID, COVID-19 status, age in years and sex. Where available, HLA class I and class II types were obtained from metadata supplied by the sample provider rather than from assay-based typing.

The immunoSEQ Assay, a bias-controlled multiplex PCR, was used to amplify TCRbeta CDR3 regions from genomic DNA. Per the authors' processing: The number of nucleated cells in each sample was estimated by amplification of reference gene primers within the assay. To quantify the absolute abundance of each unique TCRbeta CDR3 rearrangement, sequence reads were collapsed and filtered. Productive Simpson clonality was computed per sample as the square root of Simpson's diversity index over productive rearrangements. The immuneACCESS repertoire file appears here via TCRdb, limited to in-frame rearrangements. These files lack a portion of the clones; in checked studies, under half of the deficit traces to unresolved V genes, and the cause of the others is not known. V, J and clone size derive from that table, while D and trimming were established from the DNA sequence. This sample holds over 200,000 clones; 75% to 90% were observed only once. The biggest ten clones account for 1.2% of the sample.

This clone is a singleton in its sample. The specificity of this receptor is unknown. Per-nucleotide qualities are absent, and no much larger clonotype sits a single base away. Participants in the prospective study were enrolled through a virtual design, were aged roughly 18 to 100 years, and lived in roughly 24 United States geographic areas. To assign participants to cohorts, the prospective study relied on clinical history that participants themselves reported in a screening survey and a study questionnaire. Recovered participants in ImmuneRACE Cohort 3 were defined by two consecutive negative NP/OP PCR tests, clearance by a healthcare professional, or resolution of symptoms. In the prospective study, whole blood, serum and a nasopharyngeal or oropharyngeal swab were collected from each participant by mobile phlebotomists. Prospective study participants could optionally give additional blood draws and questionnaires over an approximately 2-month period. Blood samples from the prospective study were shipped frozen or at room temperature prior to DNA extraction.

What the work shows at the level of the full study, not this receptor alone: The amount of clinical and demographic metadata varied by source and participant and was provided uncurated.

Relative to germline, V is missing 3 bases and J is missing 0 bases, with 7 bases of the junction outside any gene match. Including the terminal cysteine and phenylalanine, the CDR3 comprises 17 residues. CDR3 DNA is the only sequence kept; it has 51 bases, read in frame from the first base. CDR1 is given as MNHEY and CDR2 as SMNVEV, both from the germline V gene (reference sequence). This receptor chain uses TRBV27 and TRBJ2-1, with 8 bases in between that match TRBD2. The specimen sequenced was PBMCs or T cells enriched from blood (not recorded which). This receptor was identified in a man between 25 and 39 years old who had recovered from COVID-19. CDR3 reads: CASSLPVAGSSYNEQFF. The DNA reads as follows: TGTGCCAGCAGTTTGCCCGTAGCGGGGAGCTCCTACAATGAGCAGTTCTTC.